In this sample, the clone carrying this T cell receptor (beta chain) turned up a few times. Its antigen remains unidentified. CDR1 is SQVTM, CDR2 ANQGSEA, per germline. This CDR3 has 19 amino acids. With 3 bases removed from V and 4 bases from J, the gap between germline ends came to 30 bases. This specimen belongs to a study of blood T cells in healthy people across ages. Findings and caveats of the study: Aged donors had fewer naive CD4+ cells and lower diversity than long-lived donors. CMV status of donors was unknown, possibly confounding expanded clonotype changes. Getting older went along with TCR beta diversity per million T cells dropping roughly linearly.

Sample-barcoded 5' priming and a J-beta primer mix drove a second PCR of roughly 7 to 11 cycles. TCRdb independently ran MiXCR on the 5' RACE reads; one entry per CDR3 protein. This sample has 550,000 to 800,000 distinct CDR3 sequences, with 32% found just once. The chain employs TRBV29-1 and TRBJ1-2; no clear D. The sequenced material came from blood. The source is a woman aged 80 or over in good health. CDR3 amino acids: CSVESLREGRTHVPYGYTF. CDR3 bases: TGCAGCGTTGAGTCTTTGAGAGAGGGTAGGACCCACGTCCCCTATGGCTACACCTTC.